A single sample is the source of the 28 T cell receptor beta chains below, sequenced in a study of early T cells in non-severe SARS-CoV-2 infection. MiXCR was run by TCRdb on the 5' RACE reads, yielding one entry per CDR3 protein. The sample has 60,000 to 75,000 distinct CDR3 sequences; 10% to 15% are singletons. Material: whole blood. The receptors come from an adult who was a healthcare worker with PCR-confirmed SARS-CoV-2 infection or an uninfected control (not recorded which).

The chain carries TRBV6-1 and TRBJ2-7; 10 bases align to TRBD1. Germline V gene data show CDR1 as MNHNS and CDR2 as SASEGT. The length of the CDR3 is 14 residues. Germline trimming cut 6 bases from V and 3 bases from J; bases unmatched to any gene: 5. In DNA form, the CDR3 reads TGTGCCAGCAGGACGGACAGGGGGTTCTACGAGCAGTACTTC. This codes for CASRTDRGFYEQYF.

This clonotype has at least ten counts. This rearrangement joins TRBV11-2 to TRBJ2-3; D is unclear. Germline V gene sequence: CDR1 SGHAT, CDR2 FQNNGV. The CDR3 is 13 residues long. Trimming pared 4 bases from V and 4 bases from J, leaving 9 bases between. CDR3 sequence: CASSSVGSDTQYF. The CDR3, as DNA: TGTGCCAGCAGCTCCGTAGGATCAGATACGCAGTATTTT.

Ten or more counts support this clonotype. The genes are TRBV18 and TRBJ2-3; 7 bases agree with TRBD1. Trimming took 2 bases from V and 2 from J; bases not matched to a gene: 4. The germline gives CDR1 KGHSH, CDR2 LQKENI. There are 15 residues in the CDR3. In DNA form, the CDR3 reads TGTGCCAGCTCACCAACAGGGGCCTCCACAGATACGCAGTATTTT. Its protein is CASSPTGASTDTQYF.

This sequence joins TRBV7-9 and TRBJ1-6; possible D gene TRBD1, 6 bases. Germline V gives CDR1 SEHNR, CDR2 FQNEAQ (reference sequence). V was pared by 5 bases and J by 7 bases, with 15 bases between. The CDR3 has 15 amino acids. In nucleotides, the CDR3 is TGTGCCAGCAGCCCGTCGACAGGTCCCAATTCACCCCTCCACTTT. Protein sequence: CASSPSTGPNSPLHF.

The V gene is TRBV3-1, the J gene TRBJ2-7, with D maybe TRBD2 (6 bases). CDR1 is LGHDT and CDR2 is YNNKEL in the germline V gene (reference sequence). Trimming removed 4 bases from V and 11 bases from J, with 12 bases in between. The CDR3 totals 11 residues. CDR3 residues: CASSLGGEKYF. For the CDR3, the DNA is TGTGCCAGCAGCCTCGGGGGTGAAAAGTACTTC.

This clonotype has only a few counts. V is TRBV7-2 and J is TRBJ2-1; TRBD2 matches at 7 bases. V shed 5 bases and J 7 bases; nucleotides not matched to a gene: 23. The CDR3 is 19 amino acids. Germline CDR1 SGHTA, CDR2 FQGNSA. Written as DNA, the CDR3 is TGTGCCAGCAGCCCCACCGCGGGGAAACTAGCGAGAATAGATAATGAGCAGTTCTTC. Translating it yields CASSPTAGKLARIDNEQFF.

This clonotype was observed many times. Here the CDR3 DNA reads TGCGCCAGCAGCCAAGAATCCTTTTACAACACCGGGGAGCTGTTTTTT. The encoded protein is CASSQESFYNTGELFF. The chain employs TRBV4-3 and TRBJ2-2; no clear D gene. The CDR3 totals 16 residues. V dropped 0 bases and J dropped 2 bases, with 10 bases sitting between them. Germline CDR1 LGHNA, CDR2 YSLEER.

The chain joins TRBV7-2 to TRBJ1-6; D not certain. Germline CDR1 and CDR2: SGHTA and FQGNSA. This CDR3 region has 12 residues. Deletions cut 8 bases from V and 8 bases from J, with 10 bases between. The CDR3, as DNA: TGTGCCAGCGGGGAAAGGGATTCACCCCTCCACTTT. This codes for CASGERDSPLHF.

A few counts support this clonotype. This sequence joins TRBV2 and TRBJ1-5; D may be TRBD1 (6 bases). The V end was cut by 7 bases, the J end by 2 bases, with 12 bases between. The CDR3 contains 14 residues. The germline V gene encodes CDR1 SNHLY and CDR2 FYNNEI. The CDR3 sequence is CASNGRGGNQPQHF. As DNA, the CDR3 is TGTGCCAGCAACGGTAGGGGGGGCAATCAGCCCCAGCATTTT.

This clonotype appeared a few times. This chain joins TRBV7-2 and TRBJ1-4, with 7 bases identical to TRBD1. The CDR3 is made up of 14 amino acids. V trimming: 5 bases; J trimming: 7 bases; junction bases outside the gene matches: 7. Germline lookup yields CDR1 SGHTA and CDR2 FQGNSA. In DNA, the CDR3 is TGTGCCAGCAGCGGGACAGCAATAGGTGAAAAACTGTTTTTT. Its protein product is CASSGTAIGEKLFF.

Many counts were recorded for this clonotype. The genes are TRBV5-6 and TRBJ2-6; D not certain. The CDR3 loop spans 15 amino acids. V lost 4 bases and J 0 bases, leaving 8 bases between the germline ends. Germline CDR1 is SGHDT and CDR2 is YYEEEE. The CDR3 coding sequence is TGTGCCAGCAGCCATATAGGCTCTGGGGCCAACGTCCTGACTTTC. Translating it yields CASSHIGSGANVLTF.

The J gene is TRBJ2-4, the V gene TRBV4-2; D ambiguous. Germline V gene sequence: CDR1 LGHNA, CDR2 YNFKEQ. The CDR3 runs 14 residues. The V and J ends lost 1 base and 5 bases respectively, with 9 bases between them. The CDR3 is CASSQALSENIQYF. The CDR3 nucleotides read TGTGCCAGCAGCCAAGCCCTCTCCGAAAACATTCAGTACTTC.

This clonotype was picked up many times. The chain couples TRBV7-2 to TRBJ2-1, with TRBD2 matching over 8 bases. The CDR3 runs 17 residues. V was clipped by 2 bases and J by 0 bases; unmatched bases: 6. Germline V gene data show CDR1 as SGHTA and CDR2 as FQGNSA. CDR3 residues: CASSLFVAGSSYNEQFF. Written as DNA, the CDR3 is TGTGCCAGCAGCTTATTTGTAGCGGGAAGCTCCTACAATGAGCAGTTCTTC.

The J gene is TRBJ2-7, the V gene TRBV10-3; D is unclear. The germline V gene encodes CDR1 ENHRY and CDR2 SYGVKD. Trimming left V 0 bases short and J 3 bases short, with 6 bases between. The CDR3 sequence is 13 residues long. The CDR3 sequence is CAISESNYYEQYF. CDR3 nucleotides: TGTGCCATCAGTGAGTCCAATTACTACGAGCAGTACTTC.

This clonotype was picked up a small number of times. This chain uses TRBV9 with TRBJ2-1; a weak D match, TRBD1 (5 bases). Germline loops: CDR1 SGDLS, CDR2 YYNGEE. The CDR3 is 12 amino acids. V dropped 7 bases and J dropped 5 bases, with 10 bases sitting between them. The CDR3 nucleotides read TGTGCCAGCCAGGGCGGAAACAATGAGCAGTTCTTC. Translating it yields CASQGGNNEQFF.

The rearrangement links TRBV7-9 to TRBJ2-3, with 12 nucleotides matching TRBD1. V shed 10 bases and J 4 bases; nucleotides not matched to a gene: 9. The CDR3 length is 15 residues. Germline V gene lookup returns CDR1 SEHNR and CDR2 FQNEAQ (reference sequence). CDR3 in amino acids: CANTGTGGDADTQYF. CDR3 coding DNA: TGTGCCAACACCGGGACAGGGGGCGATGCAGATACGCAGTATTTT.

This clonotype came up a few times. V usage is TRBV29-1 and J usage is TRBJ1-2; tentative D call: TRBD1 (5 bases). There are 11 residues in the CDR3. Germline assignment: CDR1 SQVTM and CDR2 ANQGSEA. The V end was cut by 4 bases, the J end by 8 bases, with 11 bases between. The CDR3 here is CSVGGAGGYTF. The CDR3 DNA follows: TGCAGCGTTGGTGGGGCAGGGGGCTACACCTTC. Full variable domain (missing parts from reference TRBV29-1 and TRBJ1-2): SAVISQKPSRDICQRGTSLTIQCQVDSQVTMMFWYRQQPGQSLTLIATANQGSEATYESGFVIDKFPISRPNLTFSTLTVSNMSPEDSSIYLCSVGGAGGYTFGSGTRLTVV.

This clonotype was observed a few times. The CDR3 DNA reads TGTGCCAGCAGCTTAGGACAGGGGATCGTGTACTTC. Translated, it gives CASSLGQGIVYF. The gene calls are TRBV7-2 and TRBJ2-7; 8 bases are a match to TRBD1. This CDR3 region has 12 residues. Germline V gives CDR1 SGHTA, CDR2 FQGNSA. Trimming cost V 1 base and J 12 bases; bases outside gene matches: 5. Supplemented by reference TRBV7-2 and TRBJ2-7, the full variable domain reads GAGVSQSPSNKVTEKGKDVELRCDPISGHTALYWYRQSLGQGLEFLIYFQGNSAPDKSGLPSDRFSAERTGGSVSTLTIQRTQQEDSAVYLCASSLGQGIVYFGPGTRLTVT.

This clonotype was counted only a few times. This chain connects TRBV4-2 to TRBJ2-7; D may be TRBD1 (6 bases). Germline CDR1 reads LGHNA; CDR2 reads YNFKEQ. CDR3 length: 15 residues. The V and J ends lost 0 bases and 2 bases respectively, with 11 bases between them. CDR3 in DNA: TGTGCCAGCAGCCAAGAGGCAGGGGACACCTACGAGCAGTACTTC. Amino acid sequence: CASSQEAGDTYEQYF.

The chain recombines TRBV3-1 with TRBJ2-7, with a possible D match to TRBD1 (5 bases). Germline V CDR1 and CDR2: LGHDT, YNNKEL (reference sequence). This CDR3 comprises 15 residues. V was clipped by 0 bases and J by 6 bases, with 15 bases between them. This chain's CDR3 is CASSQDGAAPLEQYF. CDR3 in DNA: TGTGCCAGCAGCCAAGATGGGGCAGCTCCCCTCGAGCAGTACTTC.

The chain recombines TRBV9 with TRBJ2-7; D may be TRBD1 (5 bases). Germline V gives CDR1 SGDLS, CDR2 YYNGEE. Trimming cost V 0 bases and J 1 base, with 8 bases left between them. The CDR3 totals 14 residues. The CDR3 DNA reads as TGTGCCAGCAGCGTAGCCGACAGTTCCTACGAGCAGTACTTC. Its protein product is CASSVADSSYEQYF.

The rearrangement joins TRBV11-2 to TRBJ1-2; D possibly corresponds to TRBD1 (6 bases). With 6 bases removed from V and 3 bases from J, the gap between germline ends came to 20 bases. This CDR3 has 16 residues. CDR1 is SGHAT and CDR2 is FQNNGV in the germline V gene. CDR3 in DNA: TGTGCCAGCAGGCCAAATTTCGGGGGCGTACACTATGGCTACACCTTC. Protein: CASRPNFGGVHYGYTF.

This clonotype was detected many times. This chain uses TRBV30 with TRBJ1-2; 10 bases are shared with TRBD1. CDR3 length: 15 residues. From germline, CDR1 is GTSNPN and CDR2 SVGIG (reference sequence). V trimming: 2 bases; J trimming: 8 bases; junction bases outside the gene matches: 11. CDR3 protein: CAWSPNHRTGGGYTF. CDR3 nucleotides: TGTGCCTGGAGTCCCAACCATCGGACAGGGGGAGGCTACACCTTC.

This clonotype came up many times. This chain connects TRBV27 to TRBJ2-1; TRBD1 agrees at 10 bases. Trimming cost V 6 bases and J 0 bases; bases outside gene matches: 2. The CDR3 has 15 residues. Germline lookup yields CDR1 MNHEY and CDR2 SMNVEV (reference sequence). CDR3 region: CASRTGGPSYNEQFF. In DNA form, the CDR3 reads TGTGCCAGCAGGACAGGGGGCCCCTCCTACAATGAGCAGTTCTTC.

Only a few counts were recorded for this clonotype. The chain is built from TRBV7-2 and TRBJ2-1; D not certain. V dropped 1 base and J dropped 2 bases, with 6 bases sitting between them. Germline CDR1 is SGHTA and CDR2 is FQGNSA. The CDR3 consists of 14 residues. In nucleotides, the CDR3 is TGTGCCAGCAGCTTAGAAGGGACCTACAATGAGCAGTTCTTC. Translating gives CASSLEGTYNEQFF.

In its sample, this clonotype was seen many times. The rearrangement joins TRBV3-1 to TRBJ2-7; perhaps TRBD1 as D (6 bases). Germline V gene sequence: CDR1 LGHDT, CDR2 YNNKEL (reference sequence). The CDR3 covers 12 residues. V gave up 4 bases and J gave up 7 bases, with 11 bases separating them. The CDR3 region has the DNA TGTGCCAGCAGCCCAGGACAGTGGGAGCAGTACTTC. This gives the protein CASSPGQWEQYF.

This clonotype was found a few times. The rearrangement links TRBV20-1 to TRBJ2-1; 7 bases are shared with TRBD2. CDR1 DFQATT and CDR2 SNEGSKA come from the germline V gene (reference sequence). V lost 0 bases to trimming and J lost 2 bases; unmatched junction nucleotides: 7. The CDR3 has 16 residues. Here the CDR3 reads CSARETGGLPYNEQFF. The CDR3 DNA is TGCAGTGCTAGAGAAACGGGAGGCCTCCCCTACAATGAGCAGTTCTTC.

This clonotype was observed at least ten times. This sequence joins TRBV18 and TRBJ2-4; 8 bases match TRBD2. Germline values: CDR1 KGHSH, CDR2 LQKENI. The V gene end was trimmed by 3 bases and the J gene end by 9 bases; junction bases not matched to a gene: 10. The CDR3 extends over 15 amino acids. CDR3 in amino acids: CASSPPSRGGGIQYF. CDR3 nucleotide sequence: TGTGCCAGCTCACCCCCCTCACGGGGGGGCGGCATTCAGTACTTC. Full variable domain (missing parts from reference TRBV18 and TRBJ2-4): NAGVMQNPRHLVRRRGQEARLRCSPMKGHSHVYWYRQLPEEGLKFMVYLQKENIIDESGMPKERFSAEFPKEGPSILRIQQVVRGDSAAYFCASSPPSRGGGIQYFGAGTRLSVL.